The next 12 T cell receptor beta chains were all read from a single sample in a study of radiation and T cells in renal cell carcinoma. Time point defined: blood 2 weeks post-SBRT. Specified treatment: 15 Gy SBRT to primary tumor, nephrectomy 4 weeks later. Clones were read by immunoSEQ multiplex PCR, and TCRdb kept only the in-frame ones, dropping some. The sample consists of some 150,000 clones, about 91% of them appearing once. The source was blood, collected from a patient whose treatment included radiotherapy and nephrectomy. The receptor set was obtained from a woman aged 45-65 years with renal cell carcinoma.

This sequence joins TRBV20-1 and TRBJ2-5; no firm D call. Germline-derived CDR1 and CDR2 are DFQATT and SNEGSKA (reference sequence). V was shortened by 1 base and J by 4 bases, with 1 base between the two germline ends. The CDR3 is 10 residues long. CDR3 sequence (DNA): TGCAGTGCTAGAGGAGAGACCCAGTACTTC. It yields the protein CSARGETQYF.

The gene calls are TRBV30 and TRBJ1-5; TRBD1 might be the D (5 bases). Germline CDR1 is GTSNPN and CDR2 is SVGIG (reference sequence). The CDR3 covers 13 residues. V was cut by 4 bases and J by 7 bases, with 14 bases left in between. This CDR3 is CAWKDHRDQPQHF. CDR3 in DNA: TGTGCCTGGAAGGACCATCGGGACCAGCCCCAGCATTTT. The variable domain in full, completed from reference TRBV30 and TRBJ1-5, reads SQTIHQWPATLVQPVGSPLSLECTVEGTSNPNLYWYRQAAGRGLQLLFYSVGIGQISSEVPQNLSASRPQDRQFILSSKKLLLSDSGFYLCAWKDHRDQPQHFGDGTRLSIL.

The chain couples TRBV5-1 to TRBJ2-7, with a tentative D call TRBD2 (6 bases). Per the germline V gene, CDR1 is SGHRS and CDR2 is YFSETQ. The CDR3 has 15 amino acids. Trimming stripped 0 bases from V and 1 base from J, with 11 bases between. The CDR3 region has the DNA TGCGCCAGCAGCTTGGGCCCTAGCGAATCCTACGAGCAGTACTTC. Protein product: CASSLGPSESYEQYF.

The genes are TRBV2 and TRBJ1-1; D might be TRBD1 (6 bases). The germline V and J ends were trimmed by 1 base and 3 bases, with 9 bases remaining between them. The CDR3 runs 14 residues. Germline V gives CDR1 SNHLY, CDR2 FYNNEI. The CDR3 is CASSEEGQYTEAFF. DNA of the CDR3: TGTGCCAGCAGTGAAGAGGGACAATACACTGAAGCTTTCTTT.

This chain connects TRBV6-5 to TRBJ1-1; TRBD1 is a possible D gene (6 bases). Trimming took off 2 bases at V and 0 bases at J, with 7 bases between the two ends. The germline V gene encodes CDR1 MNHEY and CDR2 SVGAGI. The CDR3 sequence is 14 residues long. In nucleotides, the CDR3 is TGTGCCAGCAGTTACAACAGGGTGAACACTGAAGCTTTCTTT. This codes for CASSYNRVNTEAFF.

The rearrangement links TRBV2 to TRBJ1-2; D might be TRBD1 (6 bases). Deletions cut 0 bases from V and 4 bases from J, with 12 bases between. Germline lookup yields CDR1 SNHLY and CDR2 FYNNEI. The CDR3 sequence is 15 residues long. CDR3 protein: CASSEAAGAFYGYTF. DNA of the CDR3: TGTGCCAGCAGTGAAGCGGCGGGGGCTTTCTATGGCTACACCTTC.

The V gene is TRBV5-6, the J gene TRBJ1-3; 8 bases align to TRBD1. The trim removed 4 bases at V and 0 bases at J, leaving 3 bases unmatched. Per the germline V gene, CDR1 is SGHDT and CDR2 is YYEEEE. CDR3 size: 15 residues. DNA for the CDR3: TGTGCCAGCAGCCGGGACAGGACCTCTGGAAACACCATATATTTT. It translates to CASSRDRTSGNTIYF.

The V and J genes are TRBV7-9 and TRBJ1-6; 7 bases are a match to TRBD1. The CDR3 is made up of 15 amino acids. Germline assignment: CDR1 SEHNR and CDR2 FQNEAQ (reference sequence). V was pared by 5 bases and J by 7 bases, with 8 bases of the junction left unmatched. CDR3: CASSPPGDRNSPLHF. The CDR3 DNA sequence: TGTGCCAGCAGCCCGCCGGGGGACAGAAATTCACCCCTCCACTTT.

The rearrangement joins TRBV14 to TRBJ1-2; 7 bases are a match to TRBD1. Germline values: CDR1 SGHDN, CDR2 FVKESK. J gave up 4 bases and V 1 base, and 9 bases lay outside the gene matches. CDR3 length: 16 residues. This CDR3 reads CASSQAGTEAIYGYTF. The DNA of the CDR3 is TGTGCCAGCAGCCAAGCTGGGACAGAAGCCATCTATGGCTACACCTTC.

V and J are TRBV6-5 and TRBJ1-4, with 7 bases matching TRBD1. From germline, CDR1 is MNHEY and CDR2 SVGAGI. The CDR3 has 14 residues. With V trimmed by 2 bases and J by 8 bases, 5 bases remained unmatched. This CDR3 reads CASSYAGGGEKLFF. CDR3 nucleotide sequence: TGTGCCAGCAGTTACGCAGGGGGGGGAGAAAAACTGTTTTTT.

Here the CDR3 reads CASSILNQPQHF. The CDR3 DNA reads TGTGCCAGTAGTATACTAAATCAGCCCCAGCATTTT. This chain connects TRBV19 to TRBJ1-5; D not certain. Between the trimmed V and J ends, which lost 2 bases and 4 bases, there was a span of 3 bases. This CDR3 spans 12 amino acids. Germline V gene lookup returns CDR1 LNHDA and CDR2 SQIVND (reference sequence).

The CDR3 bases are TGTGCCAGCAGCTTTCTCGGTCTGACCGTAGATACGCAGTATTTT. Its protein is CASSFLGLTVDTQYF. The V gene is TRBV7-2, the J gene TRBJ2-3, with unresolved D. The CDR3 spans 15 residues. The germline V and J ends were trimmed by 3 bases and 5 bases, with 15 bases remaining between them. Germline CDR1 SGHTA, CDR2 FQGNSA.